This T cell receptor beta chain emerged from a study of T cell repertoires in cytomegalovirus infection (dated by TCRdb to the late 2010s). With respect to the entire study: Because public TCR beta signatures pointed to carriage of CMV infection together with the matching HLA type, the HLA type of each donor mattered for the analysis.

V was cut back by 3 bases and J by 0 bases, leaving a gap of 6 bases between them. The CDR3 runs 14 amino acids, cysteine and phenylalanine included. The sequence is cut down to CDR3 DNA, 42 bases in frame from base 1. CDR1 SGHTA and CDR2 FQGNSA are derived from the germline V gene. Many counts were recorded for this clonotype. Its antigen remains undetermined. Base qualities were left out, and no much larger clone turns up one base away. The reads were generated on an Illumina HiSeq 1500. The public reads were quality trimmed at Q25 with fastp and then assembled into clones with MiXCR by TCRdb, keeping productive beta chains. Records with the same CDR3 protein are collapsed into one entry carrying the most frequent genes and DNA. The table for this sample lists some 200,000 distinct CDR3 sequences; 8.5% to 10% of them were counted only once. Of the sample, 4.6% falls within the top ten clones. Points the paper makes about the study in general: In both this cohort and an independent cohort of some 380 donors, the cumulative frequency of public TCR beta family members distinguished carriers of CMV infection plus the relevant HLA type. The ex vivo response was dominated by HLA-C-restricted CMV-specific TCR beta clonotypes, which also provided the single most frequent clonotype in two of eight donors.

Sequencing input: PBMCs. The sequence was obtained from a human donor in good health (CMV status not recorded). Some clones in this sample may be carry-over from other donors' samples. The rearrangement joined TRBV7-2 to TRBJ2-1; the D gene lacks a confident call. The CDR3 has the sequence CASSLFGSYNEQFF. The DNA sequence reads TGTGCCAGCAGCTTGTTCGGCTCCTACAATGAGCAGTTCTTC.